The clone carrying this T cell receptor (beta chain) was observed a single time. The data stem from a study of blood T cell repertoires in COVID-19. Libraries were prepared by immunoSEQ multiplex PCR; TCRdb keeps only in-frame clonotypes and omits some of them. The repertoire holds 150,000 to 160,000 clones, with 60% to 85% as singletons. The CDR3 loop spans 15 amino acids. The V end lost 10 bases, the J end lost 8 bases, and 26 bases lay between the germline ends. The V gene's germline CDR1 is MNHEY and CDR2 SVGAGI. The chain uses TRBV6-5 and TRBJ1-1; unclear D gene. The sequencing input was peripheral blood. This receptor was obtained from a man older than 75 with acute or convalescent COVID-19. As DNA, the CDR3 is TGTGCCACCAATACTGCCGGGTCCCTAGCGGCCGAAGCTTTCTTT. It yields the protein CATNTAGSLAAEAFF.